This entry lists 13 T cell receptor beta chains sequenced from one sample in a study of technical replicates of blood from a few donors. The table came from immunoSEQ multiplex PCR; TCRdb's copy has only in-frame clones and leaves some out. The repertoire holds 50,000 to 75,000 clones, just under 95% seen once, with about 4.4% in the top ten. The sequenced material came from PBMCs. The source is a human donor in good health. Some clones in this sample may be carry-over from other donors' samples.

This chain connects TRBV6-4 to TRBJ2-2; D possibly corresponds to TRBD1 (6 bases). The CDR3 spans 15 residues. CDR1 MRHNA and CDR2 SNTAGT come from the germline V gene. Trimming stripped 0 bases from V and 6 bases from J, with 11 bases between. Written as DNA, the CDR3 is TGTGCCAGCAGTGACTCCCCAGGGGCCCCCGGGGAGCTGTTTTTT. Amino acid sequence: CASSDSPGAPGELFF.

This rearrangement joins TRBV5-1 to TRBJ2-5, with D possibly matching TRBD1 (5 bases). The CDR3 contains 14 residues. The V end was cut by 3 bases, the J end by 5 bases, with 14 bases between. The germline V gene encodes CDR1 SGHRS and CDR2 YFSETQ. In nucleotides, the CDR3 is TGCGCCAGCAGCTGGGGCAGGGTGGAGGAGACCCAGTACTTC. Translated: CASSWGRVEETQYF. The full variable domain, in which reference TRBV5-1 and TRBJ2-5 provide the parts outside the CDR3, is KAGVTQTPRYLIKTRGQQVTLSCSPISGHRSVSWYQQTPGQGLQFLFEYFSETQRNKGNFPGRFSGRQFSNSRSEMNVSTLELGDSALYLCASSWGRVEETQYFGPGTRLLVL.

This clone has just a few counts. The chain combines TRBV18 with TRBJ1-2; the D is unclear. Between the trimmed V and J ends, which lost 0 bases and 5 bases, there was a span of 10 bases. CDR1 is KGHSH, CDR2 LQKENI, per germline. The CDR3 covers 14 residues. CDR3 bases: TGTGCCAGCTCACCACCGACGAGGCCGTATGGCTACACCTTC. Its translation is CASSPPTRPYGYTF.

The DNA for the CDR3 is TGTGCCAGCAGCCAACGGACAGGGGTGAATCAGCCCCAGCATTTT. This codes for CASSQRTGVNQPQHF. The chain is built from TRBV7-2 and TRBJ1-5, with TRBD1 matching 9 bases. The length of the CDR3 is 15 residues. The V and J ends lost 5 bases and 4 bases, in that order; junction bases with no gene match: 6. Germline-derived CDR1 and CDR2 are SGHTA and FQGNSA.

The chain uses TRBV19 and TRBJ2-1, with TRBD2 identical over 10 bases. Germline V gene lookup returns CDR1 LNHDA and CDR2 SQIVND (reference sequence). The CDR3 contains 18 residues. The trim removed 5 bases at V and 0 bases at J, leaving 10 bases unmatched. This chain's CDR3 is CASSDFLAGVFSYNEQFF. The DNA of the CDR3 is TGTGCCAGTAGTGATTTCCTAGCGGGAGTTTTCTCCTACAATGAGCAGTTCTTC.

The chain joins TRBV2 to TRBJ2-5; 7 bases match TRBD2. CDR1 SNHLY and CDR2 FYNNEI come from the germline V gene. There are 13 residues in the CDR3. With V trimmed by 0 bases and J by 13 bases, 8 bases remained unmatched. The CDR3 region is CASSEAIRLARYF. Here the CDR3 DNA reads TGTGCCAGCAGTGAAGCCATAAGACTAGCCCGGTACTTC. The full variable domain, completed using reference TRBV2 and TRBJ2-5, is EPEVTQTPSHQVTQMGQEVILRCVPISNHLYFYWYRQILGQKVEFLVSFYNNEISEKSEIFDDQFSVERPDGSNFTLKIRSTKLEDSAMYFCASSEAIRLARYFGPGTRLLVL.

The chain couples TRBV29-1 to TRBJ2-3; D unclear. CDR3 length: 13 residues. The V end was cut by 3 bases, the J end by 2 bases, with 9 bases between. Germline values: CDR1 SQVTM, CDR2 ANQGSEA. The CDR3 DNA sequence: TGCAGCGTTGAGTCCTACTCCACAGATACGCAGTATTTT. This sequence encodes CSVESYSTDTQYF.

The chain combines TRBV4-2 with TRBJ1-5, with a weak D call TRBD1 (5 bases). CDR1 and CDR2 (germline): LGHNA, YNFKEQ. V was shortened by 0 bases and J by 1 base, with 13 bases between the two germline ends. The CDR3 is 17 residues long. The CDR3 DNA reads as TGTGCCAGCAGCCAAGATCGGAGGGGAAGCAGCAATCAGCCCCAGCATTTT. Protein sequence: CASSQDRRGSSNQPQHF.

This clone was recorded once. This rearrangement joins TRBV6-5 to TRBJ2-7; the D gene is possibly TRBD1 (6 bases). This CDR3 has 14 residues. With 5 bases removed from V and 5 bases from J, the gap between germline ends came to 16 bases. Germline lookup yields CDR1 MNHEY and CDR2 SVGAGI. Here the CDR3 DNA reads TGTGCCAGCAGTATCATACAGGGTAGCGACGAGCAGTACTTC. Translated: CASSIIQGSDEQYF.

The V and J genes are TRBV6-1 and TRBJ2-7; TRBD1 aligns across 10 bases. The CDR3 runs 14 residues. Per germline, CDR1 MNHNS and CDR2 SASEGT. J was trimmed by 7 bases and V by 6 bases; bases with no gene match: 9. CDR3 amino acids: CASRAGTGVREQYF. The CDR3 coding sequence is TGTGCCAGCAGAGCCGGGACAGGGGTACGAGAGCAGTACTTC.

This sequence joins TRBV7-2 and TRBJ1-2, with 7 bases matching TRBD1. The CDR3 has 14 residues. V dropped 0 bases and J dropped 8; count of bases not matched to a gene: 6. Per germline, CDR1 SGHTA and CDR2 FQGNSA. The CDR3 nucleotides are TGTGCCAGCAGCTTAGCGCCGACAGGGAAGGGCTACACCTTC. It yields the protein CASSLAPTGKGYTF.

The chain uses TRBV10-3 and TRBJ2-3, with a possible D match to TRBD2 (6 bases). V gave up 4 bases and J gave up 0 bases, with 11 bases separating them. CDR3 length: 15 amino acids. The V gene's germline CDR1 is ENHRY and CDR2 SYGVKD. CDR3 DNA: TGTGCCATCAGTGCCCTAGCGCCTAGCACAGATACGCAGTATTTT. This codes for CAISALAPSTDTQYF.

This clone was counted only a few times. This chain joins TRBV5-1 and TRBJ2-6; 7 nucleotides line up with TRBD2. This CDR3 has 14 amino acids. V was pared by 7 bases and J by 2 bases, with 3 bases of the junction left unmatched. Germline values: CDR1 SGHRS, CDR2 YFSETQ. DNA for the CDR3: TGCGCCAGCGCGCGGGGGACTGGGGCCAACGTCCTGACTTTC. Translation gives CASARGTGANVLTF.